This section outlines one T cell receptor (beta chain) sequence together with its context. Its antigen is as yet unknown. Sequenced by immunoSEQ multiplex PCR; TCRdb stores in-frame clones only, minus some. This table holds more than 85,000 clones, around 93% found once. The data stem from a study of graft-versus-host responses after intestinal transplantation. Background on the study: Transplants were multivisceral, liver-intestinal, or isolated intestinal. Anti-thymocyte globulin was used for induction in all recipients, who then took tacrolimus and steroids for about three years.

This CDR3 contains 15 residues. CDR1 and CDR2 from the germline V gene are SGHRS and YFSETQ. J lost 4 bases, V lost 0 bases, and 6 bases had no gene match. This chain links TRBV5-1 with TRBJ2-5; TRBD2 agrees at 7 bases. The receptor comes from a human donor who was the organ donor for an intestinal transplant. This specimen consisted of unstimulated CD8+ T cells sorted from spleen or lymph node cells, obtained before transplant. Here the CDR3 DNA reads TGCGCCAGCAGCTTGGTCGGGGGGTTGTCAGAGACCCAGTACTTC. It is translated as CASSLVGGLSETQYF.